This note documents a single T cell receptor (beta chain) sequence. With 3 bases clipped from V and 5 bases from J, the junction kept 11 bases outside the gene matches. The CDR3 is 16 amino acids. Germline loops: CDR1 SQVTM, CDR2 ANQGSEA. This specimen belongs to a study of blood T cell repertoires in COVID-19. Study-level background: Sites in the United States, Italy and Spain provided acute and convalescent COVID-19 samples.

TCRdb's copy holds only in-frame clones and misses some; the assay was immunoSEQ multiplex PCR. The table has tens of thousands of clones, 70% to 80% seen once. The receptor was isolated from a human donor in a cohort sampled during active COVID-19. This chain joins TRBV29-1 and TRBJ2-1, with 9 bases identical to TRBD2. The sequencing sample was made of peripheral blood. CDR3 region: CSVEGPLAGWDNEQFF. The CDR3 DNA reads as TGCAGCGTTGAGGGCCCCCTAGCGGGATGGGACAATGAGCAGTTCTTC.